The rows below give T cell receptor beta chains drawn from one sample of a study of T cells in Graves' hyperthyroidism and ophthalmopathy. MiXCR, run by TCRdb on the multiplex PCR reads, gives a single entry per CDR3 protein. The data contain roughly 300,000 distinct CDR3 sequences, approximately 22% of them singletons. The sequenced material came from blood. The receptor source for this set is a woman aged 45-60 years with Graves' hyperthyroidism. The CDR3 runs from the conserved cysteine through the conserved F or W. Fields, in order: CDR3 protein, CDR3 DNA, clone size, D gene, V gene, J gene. D genes are given only for firm matches. Size tells how often a clone was seen (once, few, many) or the class of an expanded clone, and some rows leave it out.

CDR3 protein: CASSAKGSRGLVNTEAFF; CDR3 DNA: TGTGCCAGCTCAGCTAAAGGCTCGAGGGGGCTAGTGAACACTGAAGCTTTCTTT; clone size: .; D gene: TRBD1; V gene: TRBV18; J gene: TRBJ1-1
CDR3 protein: CASSQGPGGGNEQYF; CDR3 DNA: TGTGCCAGCAGCCAAGGTCCGGGGGGCGGGAACGAGCAGTACTTC; clone size: many; D gene: .; V gene: TRBV3-1; J gene: TRBJ2-7
CDR3 protein: CASSLSLTGELFF; CDR3 DNA: TGTGCCAGCAGCTTATCCCTTACCGGGGAGCTGTTTTTT; clone size: .; D gene: .; V gene: TRBV7-9; J gene: TRBJ2-2
CDR3 protein: CSASRDRGLETQYF; CDR3 DNA: TGCAGTGCTAGCAGAGACAGGGGGCTTGAGACCCAGTACTTC; clone size: many; D gene: TRBD1; V gene: TRBV20-1; J gene: TRBJ2-5
CDR3 protein: CASSEIPESGELFF; CDR3 DNA: TGTGCCAGCAGTGAAATCCCGGAGTCCGGGGAGCTGTTTTTT; clone size: many; D gene: .; V gene: TRBV2; J gene: TRBJ2-2
CDR3 protein: CASWGSGETQYF; CDR3 DNA: TGTGCCAGCTGGGGAAGCGGGGAGACCCAGTACTTC; clone size: few; D gene: .; V gene: TRBV6-1; J gene: TRBJ2-5
CDR3 protein: CASSSSYEQFF; CDR3 DNA: TGCGCCAGCAGCTCCAGCTATGAGCAGTTCTTC; clone size: .; D gene: .; V gene: TRBV5-1; J gene: TRBJ2-1
CDR3 protein: CAWTPTSAYNEQFF; CDR3 DNA: TGTGCCTGGACCCCGACTAGCGCCTACAATGAGCAGTTCTTC; clone size: .; D gene: TRBD2; V gene: TRBV30; J gene: TRBJ2-1
CDR3 protein: CSAVREPYNEQFF; CDR3 DNA: TGCAGTGCTGTGCGGGAGCCGTACAATGAGCAGTTCTTC; clone size: many; D gene: TRBD2; V gene: TRBV20-1; J gene: TRBJ2-1
CDR3 protein: CASSPRQGLDGYTF; CDR3 DNA: TGTGCCAGCAGCCCACGACAGGGATTAGACGGCTACACCTTC; clone size: once; D gene: TRBD1; V gene: TRBV7-2; J gene: TRBJ1-2
CDR3 protein: CASSLDVQETQYF; CDR3 DNA: TGTGCCAGCAGCCTGGACGTCCAAGAGACCCAGTACTTC; clone size: .; D gene: .; V gene: TRBV7-2; J gene: TRBJ2-5
CDR3 protein: CASSLPQGGYQPQHF; CDR3 DNA: TGTGCCAGCAGTTTACCCCAGGGCGGATATCAGCCCCAGCATTTT; clone size: few; D gene: .; V gene: TRBV12-3/TRBV12-4; J gene: TRBJ1-5
CDR3 protein: CASSYSGTGRNNEQFF; CDR3 DNA: TGTGCCAGCAGTTACTCCGGGACAGGGAGGAACAATGAGCAGTTCTTC; clone size: few; D gene: TRBD1; V gene: TRBV6-5; J gene: TRBJ2-1
CDR3 protein: CASSYVVLGRVNTEAFF; CDR3 DNA: TGTGCCAGCAGTTACGTAGTCTTGGGGAGAGTGAACACTGAAGCTTTCTTT; clone size: few; D gene: .; V gene: TRBV6-6; J gene: TRBJ1-1
CDR3 protein: CASSVGLAGREQYF; CDR3 DNA: TGTGCCAGCAGCGTAGGACTAGCGGGACGCGAGCAGTACTTC; clone size: .; D gene: TRBD2; V gene: TRBV9; J gene: TRBJ2-7
CDR3 protein: CASSLDAGVGYGYTF; CDR3 DNA: TGCGCCAGCAGCTTGGACGCGGGCGTAGGCTATGGCTACACCTTC; clone size: many; D gene: .; V gene: TRBV5-1; J gene: TRBJ1-2
CDR3 protein: CASSFGQGYREQYF; CDR3 DNA: TGTGCCAGCAGCTTTGGACAGGGCTACCGCGAGCAGTACTTC; clone size: many; D gene: TRBD1; V gene: TRBV5-6; J gene: TRBJ2-7
CDR3 protein: CASSRRLAGAVGELFF; CDR3 DNA: TGTGCCAGCAGCCGCCGACTAGCGGGAGCTGTCGGGGAGCTGTTTTTT; clone size: many; D gene: TRBD2; V gene: TRBV3-1; J gene: TRBJ2-2
CDR3 protein: CSARPDYLGLEQYF; CDR3 DNA: TGCAGTGCTAGACCCGACTATTTGGGGTTGGAGCAGTACTTC; clone size: many; D gene: .; V gene: TRBV20-1; J gene: TRBJ2-7
CDR3 protein: CSVWTGNYGYTF; CDR3 DNA: TGCAGCGTTTGGACAGGGAACTATGGCTACACCTTC; clone size: many; D gene: TRBD1; V gene: TRBV29-1; J gene: TRBJ1-2
CDR3 protein: CASSVQGHEQYF; CDR3 DNA: TGCGCCAGCAGCGTACAGGGTCACGAGCAGTACTTC; clone size: few; D gene: .; V gene: TRBV5-1; J gene: TRBJ2-7
CDR3 protein: CASRTGLTYEQYF; CDR3 DNA: TGTGCCAGCAGGACAGGGTTAACCTACGAGCAGTACTTC; clone size: .; D gene: TRBD1; V gene: TRBV2; J gene: TRBJ2-7
CDR3 protein: CASTHLGAGTAGELFF; CDR3 DNA: TGTGCCAGCACACATCTAGGAGCCGGGACGGCCGGGGAGCTGTTTTTT; clone size: many; D gene: .; V gene: TRBV28; J gene: TRBJ2-2
CDR3 protein: CASTKTGNNQPQHF; CDR3 DNA: TGTGCCAGCACCAAGACAGGGAACAATCAGCCCCAGCATTTT; clone size: many; D gene: TRBD1; V gene: TRBV12-3/TRBV12-4; J gene: TRBJ1-5
CDR3 protein: CASSLLTRSTDTQYF; CDR3 DNA: TGTGCCAGCAGCTTACTGACTAGAAGCACAGATACGCAGTATTTT; clone size: few; D gene: .; V gene: TRBV7-9; J gene: TRBJ2-3
CDR3 protein: CSGEGANGYTF; CDR3 DNA: TGCAGCGGGGAGGGGGCTAATGGCTACACCTTC; clone size: few; D gene: TRBD1; V gene: TRBV29-1; J gene: TRBJ1-2
CDR3 protein: CASRPGGMNTEAFF; CDR3 DNA: TGTGCCAGCAGGCCAGGGGGTATGAACACTGAAGCTTTCTTT; clone size: .; D gene: TRBD1; V gene: TRBV6-1; J gene: TRBJ1-1
CDR3 protein: CSAKPVTGYGYTF; CDR3 DNA: TGCAGTGCCAAACCAGTTACTGGCTATGGCTACACCTTC; clone size: few; D gene: .; V gene: TRBV20-1; J gene: TRBJ1-2
CDR3 protein: CASSLGRQGSNQPQHF; CDR3 DNA: TGTGCCAGCAGCTTGGGGAGACAGGGGAGCAATCAGCCCCAGCATTTT; clone size: many; D gene: TRBD1; V gene: TRBV5-6; J gene: TRBJ1-5